This T cell receptor beta chain originates from a study of shared clonotypes between healthy human individuals. There are 13 residues in the CDR3. Germline lookup yields CDR1 KGHSH and CDR2 LQKENI. V gave up 3 bases and J gave up 6 bases, with 8 bases separating them. This clone was recorded a few times. Study processing details: With immunoSEQ giving junction-only sequences and no quality scores, filtering differed. Assay: immunoSEQ multiplex PCR; the TCRdb copy retains only in-frame clones and omits some. D and trimming come from the DNA, and the V and J calls and clone size come from that table. The sample contains about 520,000 clones, roughly 80% of which appear only once. Every one of the donors was a Caucasian adult that lived in Nashville, Tennessee. Unsorted samples drew genomic DNA from tens of millions of PBMCs.

The J gene is TRBJ2-2, the V gene TRBV18; no clear D. Material: PBMCs. The sequence was collected from a woman aged 40 to 49 in good health. Some clones in this sample may be carry-over from other donors' samples. CDR3 sequence (DNA): TGTGCCAGCTCACCTGCTCCGGCCGGGGAGCTGTTTTTT. As protein: CASSPAPAGELFF.